Listed below are T cell receptor beta chains from one sample, sequenced in a study of shared clonotypes between healthy human individuals. Measured with immunoSEQ multiplex PCR; TCRdb has only the in-frame clones, and not every one. The sample holds more than 2 million clones; 90% to 95% are singletons and the top ten take roughly 0.13%. The specimen was naive CD4+ T cells sorted from blood. The receptors derive from a man younger than 30 in good health. CDR3s include the opening cysteine and the closing phenylalanine or tryptophan. A D gene is named only where the DNA matches it firmly. Expanded clones get a size class; other rows say once, few or many, or leave the size out.

j_call v_call clone_size d_call cdr3_aa cdr3_nt
TRBJ1-6 TRBV6-1 - - CASVDTGRGSPLHF TGTGCCAGCGTGGATACAGGGAGAGGTTCACCCCTCCACTTT
TRBJ2-2 TRBV30 - TRBD2 CAWSVWREWNTGELFF TGTGCCTGGAGTGTATGGCGGGAGTGGAACACCGGGGAGCTGTTTTTT
TRBJ2-7 TRBV18 once - CASSPARDAYEQYF TGTGCCAGCTCACCAGCGCGGGATGCCTACGAGCAGTACTTC
TRBJ2-3 TRBV11-2 - TRBD2 CASSLNPSGGNTQYF TGTGCCAGCAGCTTAAATCCTAGCGGAGGGAATACGCAGTATTTT
TRBJ2-1 TRBV5-1 - TRBD2 CASSLAGGTSVNEQFF TGCGCCAGCAGCTTGGCTGGAGGGACTAGCGTCAATGAGCAGTTCTTC
TRBJ1-1 TRBV10-3 - - CATVQGANTEAFF TGTGCCACCGTACAGGGTGCGAACACTGAAGCTTTCTTT
TRBJ1-1 TRBV30 - - CAWRGGPAEAFF TGTGCCTGGAGAGGTGGTCCCGCTGAAGCTTTCTTT
TRBJ1-2 TRBV5-1 - - CASSKDSPNYGYTF TGCGCCAGCAGCAAGGACAGCCCTAACTATGGCTACACCTTC
TRBJ2-7 TRBV27 - - CASSQYRAPQGEQYF TGTGCCAGCAGCCAATACAGGGCCCCTCAGGGCGAGCAGTACTTC
TRBJ2-2 TRBV5-1 - - CASSSGVNTGELFF TGCGCCAGCAGCTCCGGGGTGAACACCGGGGAGCTGTTTTTT
TRBJ2-5 TRBV30 - TRBD1 CASRDRGEETQYF TGTGCCTCGAGGGACAGGGGGGAGGAGACCCAGTACTTC
TRBJ1-1 TRBV6-5 - - CASRPTGLNTEAFF TGTGCCAGCAGGCCGACAGGATTGAACACTGAAGCTTTCTTT
TRBJ1-2 TRBV13 - TRBD1 CASSIRTGEDYGYTF TGTGCCAGCAGCATTCGGACAGGGGAGGACTATGGCTACACCTTC
TRBJ1-1 TRBV29-1 - TRBD1 CSVRGQGLQNTEAFF TGCAGCGTTCGGGGACAGGGCCTCCAGAACACTGAAGCTTTCTTT
TRBJ1-6 TRBV30 - - CAWSRELYNSPLHF TGTGCCTGGAGTCGGGAGCTCTATAATTCACCCCTCCACTTT
TRBJ1-6 TRBV5-4 - - CASSLVQPSYNSPLHF TGTGCCAGCAGCTTGGTACAGCCTTCCTATAATTCACCCCTCCACTTT
TRBJ2-3 TRBV2 - - CASRVPGWERDADTQYF TGTGCCAGCAGAGTTCCAGGGTGGGAAAGGGACGCAGATACGCAGTATTTT
TRBJ2-5 TRBV5-1 - - CASSSSQTVETQYF TGCGCCAGCAGCTCTTCTCAGACCGTTGAGACCCAGTACTTC
TRBJ2-2 TRBV27 once TRBD1 CASSLQGVDTGELFF TGTGCCAGCAGTTTACAGGGGGTCGACACCGGGGAGCTGTTTTTT
TRBJ2-3 TRBV5-4 once TRBD1 CASSSPGQGTDTQYF TGTGCCAGCAGCTCCCCGGGACAGGGCACAGATACGCAGTATTTT
TRBJ1-5 TRBV5-1 once TRBD1 CASSIQGNQPQHF TGCGCCAGCAGCATACAGGGGAATCAGCCCCAGCATTTT
TRBJ2-4 TRBV7-3 - - CASSSSWEPKNIQYF TGTGCCAGCAGCTCCTCCTGGGAACCCAAAAACATTCAGTACTTC
TRBJ1-2 TRBV18 - - CASSGLAGYGYTF TGTGCCAGCTCCGGGCTCGCTGGGTATGGCTACACCTTC
TRBJ2-7 TRBV28 - - CASSLVGQGNCEQYF TGTGCCAGCAGTTTGGTTGGCCAGGGGAACTGCGAGCAGTACTTC
TRBJ2-5 TRBV28 - TRBD2 CASSPGTSETQYF TGTGCCAGCAGCCCCGGGACTAGCGAGACCCAGTACTTC
TRBJ2-1 TRBV2 - - CASSRASSYNEQFF TGTGCCAGCAGCCGGGCCAGCTCCTACAATGAGCAGTTCTTC
TRBJ2-6 TRBV5-1 few - CASSLDSSGANVLTF TGCGCCAGCAGCTTGGACAGCTCTGGGGCCAACGTCCTGACTTTC
TRBJ2-7 TRBV2 once TRBD2 CASSEETGGSYEQYF TGTGCCAGCAGTGAAGAGACGGGGGGTTCCTACGAGCAGTACTTC
TRBJ2-6 TRBV6-5 - - CASSPRVSGANVLTF TGTGCCAGCAGTCCCCGGGTTTCTGGGGCCAACGTCCTGACTTTC
TRBJ1-5 TRBV18 - TRBD1 CASSAVGQLRDQPQHF TGTGCCAGCTCAGCTGTGGGACAGTTAAGGGATCAGCCCCAGCATTTT